This T cell receptor (beta chain) was documented in a study of early stage breast cancer tumors. Overall study findings and caveats: Bulk DNA sequencing of unsorted cells missed chain pairing and markers.

V was shortened by 2 bases and J by 0 bases, with 9 bases between the two germline ends. The germline gives CDR1 PRHDT, CDR2 FYEKMQ (reference sequence). There are 15 residues in the CDR3. Assay: immunoSEQ multiplex PCR; the TCRdb copy retains only in-frame clones and omits some. Among around 51,000 clones listed, about three quarters were seen once. As concerns this clone: What it binds is unknown.

The source material was blood. The sequence came from a middle-aged person with breast cancer. This chain joins TRBV13 and TRBJ2-3; no reliable D call. The CDR3 DNA follows: TGTGCCAGCAGCTTACAGCCCGACAGCACAGATACGCAGTATTTT. As protein: CASSLQPDSTDTQYF.